Below, 8 T cell receptor beta chains from the same sample are listed, as sequenced in a study of blood T cell repertoires in COVID-19. Sequenced by immunoSEQ multiplex PCR; TCRdb stores in-frame clones only, minus some. This repertoire shows about 300,000 clones, about four fifths found once; its top ten account for 9.4%. The sequenced sample consisted of peripheral blood. The source of these receptors is a woman between 50 and 59 years old who had recovered from COVID-19.

The V and J genes are TRBV28 and TRBJ1-1; no clear D. The CDR3 covers 14 residues. The V and J ends lost 4 bases and 3 bases respectively, with 12 bases between them. The germline gives CDR1 MDHEN, CDR2 SYDVKM. CDR3 sequence reads: CASSSGSGDTEAFF. Here the CDR3 DNA reads TGTGCCAGCAGTTCGGGCAGCGGGGACACTGAAGCTTTCTTT.

This rearrangement joins TRBV5-4 to TRBJ2-1; D perhaps matches TRBD2 (5 bases). V was trimmed by 2 bases and J by 1 base, leaving 13 bases between them. The germline gives CDR1 SGHNT, CDR2 YYREEE (reference sequence). The CDR3 is made up of 16 amino acids. DNA for the CDR3: TGTGCCAGCAGCTTATTAGCGTATAGTTCCTACAATGAGCAGTTCTTC. Translated: CASSLLAYSSYNEQFF.

This clone was seen only once. J is TRBJ2-5 and V is TRBV9; no clear D gene. Germline CDR1 SGDLS, CDR2 YYNGEE. CDR3 size: 15 residues. V lost 3 bases and J lost 7, with 19 bases in between. In DNA, the CDR3 is TGTGCCAGCAGCGCCGTCCGTAGAGCCGATGGGACCCAGTACTTC. It translates to CASSAVRRADGTQYF.

The rearrangement links TRBV7-2 to TRBJ2-7; TRBD2 aligns across 8 bases. With 5 bases clipped from V and 7 bases from J, the junction kept 10 bases outside the gene matches. The CDR3 runs 14 residues. CDR1 and CDR2 (germline): SGHTA, FQGNSA. Here the CDR3 reads CASSRASGPEEQYF. The CDR3 DNA follows: TGTGCCAGCAGCCGTGCTAGCGGGCCTGAAGAGCAGTACTTC.

The chain combines TRBV14 with TRBJ2-3, with TRBD2 identical over 11 bases. V shed 2 bases, J shed 3 bases, and the junction held 4 bases outside the gene matches. The CDR3 spans 16 residues. Germline values: CDR1 SGHDN, CDR2 FVKESK. As DNA, the CDR3 is TGTGCCAGCAGCCAACTAGCGGGGGGTAGAACAGATACGCAGTATTTT. It translates to CASSQLAGGRTDTQYF.

This chain links TRBV28 with TRBJ1-3; D is ambiguous. Trimming pared 7 bases from V and 8 bases from J, leaving 15 bases between. This CDR3 contains 13 residues. Germline CDR1 is MDHEN and CDR2 is SYDVKM. The CDR3 DNA sequence: TGTGCCAGCACCTTGTCCCCCGCGGACACCATATATTTT. Translated, it gives CASTLSPADTIYF.

This chain joins TRBV6-1 and TRBJ1-6; 7 bases align to TRBD1. With 2 bases clipped from V and 0 bases from J, the junction kept 13 bases outside the gene matches. Germline CDR1 reads MNHNS; CDR2 reads SASEGT. The length of the CDR3 is 20 residues. CDR3 sequence reads: CASSERGRAGGFSYNSPLHF. CDR3 sequence (DNA): TGTGCCAGCAGTGAACGGGGTAGGGCAGGGGGATTCTCCTATAATTCACCCCTCCACTTT.

The chain uses TRBV2 and TRBJ1-2; D is unclear. The CDR3 contains 12 residues. The V end was cut by 8 bases, the J end by 2 bases, with 9 bases between. Germline V gene data show CDR1 as SNHLY and CDR2 as FYNNEI. The CDR3 protein is CASFPTNYGYTF. CDR3 sequence (DNA): TGTGCCAGCTTTCCCACAAACTATGGCTACACCTTC.